This record concerns one T cell receptor (beta chain) sequence. Its antigen is currently unknown. This sample is part of a study of regulatory T cells in long-lasting Graves disease. Whole-study results and caveats: The analysis examined peripheral blood only and excluded thyroid tissue.

The CDR3 sequence is 15 residues long. Germline lookup yields CDR1 MNHEY and CDR2 SMNVEV (reference sequence). The trim removed 2 bases at V and 2 bases at J, leaving 6 bases unmatched. As to time point: persistent/refractory GD, antithyroid drugs over 5 years with positive TRAb. Extracted PBMC RNA gave rise to the TCR library. The authors built TCR beta libraries using iRepertoire HTBI primers and Arm-PCR of CDR3 regions. In TCRdb, the multiplex PCR reads were re-called with MiXCR into one record per CDR3 protein. The sample yields around 510,000 distinct CDR3 sequences, about 20% seen once. The chain uses TRBV27 and TRBJ2-7; TRBD1 agrees at 7 bases. The sequence derives from a female donor with Graves disease. The sequenced sample was peripheral blood mononuclear cells (PBMCs), obtained when the disease was refractory, from a patient treated with antithyroid drugs. The CDR3 reads CASSLRLRGTYEQYF. The CDR3 DNA is TGTGCCAGCAGTTTACGTCTCAGGGGGACCTACGAGCAGTACTTC.